The rows below give T cell receptor beta chains drawn from one sample of a study of beta chain features in type 1 diabetes. Profiled with immunoSEQ multiplex PCR; TCRdb holds only in-frame clones, not every one. The sample includes fewer than 16,000 clones, approximately 76% of them seen just once. Source material: stem cell memory CD4+ T cells from blood. The origin of the receptors is a young woman with type 1 diabetes. CDR3s include the opening cysteine and the closing phenylalanine or tryptophan. Each record gives: CDR3 DNA, CDR3 protein, J gene, clone size, V gene, D gene. A D gene is named only where the DNA matches it firmly. Where a row states a size, it is once, few, many or the class of an expanded clone; other rows omit it.

TGTGCCATCAGTGGGCAGGGGGTGCTTCAGCCCCAGCATTTT,CAISGQGVLQPQHF,TRBJ1-5,-,TRBV10-3,TRBD1
TGTGCCAGCAGCTTAGAGGCAGGGGGCCTCTATGGCTACACCTTC,CASSLEAGGLYGYTF,TRBJ1-2,-,TRBV7-2,TRBD1
TGTGCCAGCAGCTTAGGGAGCGGGAGTGGATACGAGCAGTACTTC,CASSLGSGSGYEQYF,TRBJ2-7,-,TRBV11-3,TRBD2
TGTGCCTGGAGTTTGGGCCCTTACAATGAGCAGTTCTTC,CAWSLGPYNEQFF,TRBJ2-1,few,TRBV30,-
TGTGCTACAACGGTCAGGGGCCGGGGCACAGATACGCAGTATTTT,CATTVRGRGTDTQYF,TRBJ2-3,-,TRBV28,-
TGCGCCAGCAGCCAAGACTGGGATGAGCAGTTCTTC,CASSQDWDEQFF,TRBJ2-1,-,TRBV5-1,-
TGTGCCAGCAGTTCGACAGGGGGTCCTGGAAACACCATATATTTT,CASSSTGGPGNTIYF,TRBJ1-3,-,TRBV6-5,TRBD1
TGTGCCAGCAGCATCCGGGATCCCCAAGGGCAGTTCTTC,CASSIRDPQGQFF,TRBJ2-1,-,TRBV2,-
TGCGCCAGCTTAGGGACTAGCGGGAGTAATGAGCAGTTCTTC,CASLGTSGSNEQFF,TRBJ2-1,-,TRBV5-1,TRBD2
TGCAGCGTTGGAGATTGGGGGGTCAAAGAGACCCAGTACTTC,CSVGDWGVKETQYF,TRBJ2-5,-,TRBV29-1,-
TGTGCTAGTGGTTTGGCTCACAGGGGCTTCACAGATACGCAGTATTTT,CASGLAHRGFTDTQYF,TRBJ2-3,-,TRBV12-5,TRBD1
TGTGCCAGCAGCTCCAGACAGGCTTTCGGCTACACCTTC,CASSSRQAFGYTF,TRBJ1-2,-,TRBV7-9,-
TGTGCCAGCAGGTCGACAGCCCGAACTTACAATGAGCAGTTCTTC,CASRSTARTYNEQFF,TRBJ2-1,-,TRBV27,-
TGTGCCAGCAGCTTGTCAGGAAATCAGCCCCAGCATTTT,CASSLSGNQPQHF,TRBJ1-5,-,TRBV7-2,-
TGTGCCAGCAGTGGGGGGACAGGGTCCTACAATGAGCAGTTCTTC,CASSGGTGSYNEQFF,TRBJ2-1,-,TRBV6-1,TRBD1
TGTGCCAGCAGCCAAGAGGCAGAAGTTGGAAACACCATATATTTT,CASSQEAEVGNTIYF,TRBJ1-3,-,TRBV4-2,-
TGCGCCAGCAGCCAAGAATCACTACTAGCGGGAATCGCAGATACGCAGTATTTT,CASSQESLLAGIADTQYF,TRBJ2-3,-,TRBV4-1,TRBD2
TGTGCCAGCAGCCAGCCTGCGGACAGCGTACGACCCTACTATGGCTACACCTTC,CASSQPADSVRPYYGYTF,TRBJ1-2,-,TRBV7-2,-
TGTGCCAGCAGAAAAAAAAGGACAGTTTTCGACGAGCAGTACTTC,CASRKKRTVFDEQYF,TRBJ2-7,once,TRBV28,-
TGTGCCAGCTCCCCTGGGACAGGGCATCGTGAGCAGTTCTTC,CASSPGTGHREQFF,TRBJ2-1,-,TRBV18,TRBD1
TGCAGCGTCTCCAGTGGCCTAGCGGGAGGGCCGGGTTACGAGCAGTACTTC,CSVSSGLAGGPGYEQYF,TRBJ2-7,-,TRBV29-1,TRBD2
TGTGCCACCATGGCGTCGAGGGGGAATGGCTACACCTTC,CATMASRGNGYTF,TRBJ1-2,few,TRBV10-3,-
TGTGCCAGCAGTTTTCGGGGTCTCGGGATGAACACTGAAGCTTTCTTT,CASSFRGLGMNTEAFF,TRBJ1-1,once,TRBV6-5,-
TGCAGCGTCCACTTACGGAACACTGAAGCTTTCTTT,CSVHLRNTEAFF,TRBJ1-1,few,TRBV29-1,-
TGCGCCAGCAGCCCTGGACAGGGGGTAAAGACCGGGGAGCTGTTTTTT,CASSPGQGVKTGELFF,TRBJ2-2,-,TRBV5-1,TRBD1
TGTGCCAGCTCACCACGACCCCAAGACTCTGAAAAACTGTTTTTT,CASSPRPQDSEKLFF,TRBJ1-4,once,TRBV18,-
TGTGCCAGCAGCCCCTCTGGGTTGGGACAGGGCAATACGCAGTATTTT,CASSPSGLGQGNTQYF,TRBJ2-3,-,TRBV7-9,TRBD1
TGTGCCAGCAGCCGCAGGGAGACCCAGTACTTC,CASSRRETQYF,TRBJ2-5,-,TRBV14,-
TGTGCCAGCAGCGTAGTCCCGGGGTTCGAGCAGTACTTC,CASSVVPGFEQYF,TRBJ2-7,-,TRBV9,-
TGTGCCAGCAGCATGGACAGTGGAAACACCATATATTTT,CASSMDSGNTIYF,TRBJ1-3,-,TRBV5-4,-
TGTGCCAGCAGCCCCCGACAGGTCGGGGAGACCCAGTACTTC,CASSPRQVGETQYF,TRBJ2-5,-,TRBV7-3,-
TGCGCCAGCAGCTTGAGTGACGGAGGTGATACGCAGTATTTT,CASSLSDGGDTQYF,TRBJ2-3,-,TRBV5-1,-
TGTGCCAGCAGTTACGAGCCGCTGACCGGGGAGCTGTTTTTT,CASSYEPLTGELFF,TRBJ2-2,-,TRBV6-5,-
TGCGCCAGCAGCCAAGGGACGTGGGGGACAGGCTCTAATTCACCCCTCCACTTT,CASSQGTWGTGSNSPLHF,TRBJ1-6,once,TRBV4-3,TRBD1
TGTGCCAGCAGCTGGACTGGGAGAGATACGCAGTATTTT,CASSWTGRDTQYF,TRBJ2-3,-,TRBV7-9,-
TGTGCCATCAAGGGACTAGCGTATAATGAGCAGTTCTTC,CAIKGLAYNEQFF,TRBJ2-1,-,TRBV11-2,TRBD2
TGTGCCAGTAGGGCTTGGGCAGCTTTGAACACTGAAGCTTTCTTT,CASRAWAALNTEAFF,TRBJ1-1,-,TRBV19,-
TGCAGCGTTGATGAGGGAATTCCTTTACGGGGCTACACCTTC,CSVDEGIPLRGYTF,TRBJ1-2,-,TRBV29-1,-
TGTGCCAGCAGTTTGGTAGGACAGGGTAATCAGCCCCAGCATTTT,CASSLVGQGNQPQHF,TRBJ1-5,-,TRBV27,TRBD1
TGCGCCAGCAGCCAAGCGCAAGGTGGGAGGGACTACAATGAGCAGTTCTTC,CASSQAQGGRDYNEQFF,TRBJ2-1,-,TRBV4-3,TRBD2
TGTGCCAGTAGCTATTCTAGCGGGAGGACCTACAATGAGCAGTTCTTC,CASSYSSGRTYNEQFF,TRBJ2-1,few,TRBV19,TRBD2
TGCAGCGTCCTGGGTCCGGATCAAAAGCGGGGCTATGGCTACACCTTC,CSVLGPDQKRGYGYTF,TRBJ1-2,-,TRBV29-1,-
TGTGCCAGCAGCGAGACAGGGTTCCGCGCAGATACGCAGTATTTT,CASSETGFRADTQYF,TRBJ2-3,-,TRBV7-9,TRBD1